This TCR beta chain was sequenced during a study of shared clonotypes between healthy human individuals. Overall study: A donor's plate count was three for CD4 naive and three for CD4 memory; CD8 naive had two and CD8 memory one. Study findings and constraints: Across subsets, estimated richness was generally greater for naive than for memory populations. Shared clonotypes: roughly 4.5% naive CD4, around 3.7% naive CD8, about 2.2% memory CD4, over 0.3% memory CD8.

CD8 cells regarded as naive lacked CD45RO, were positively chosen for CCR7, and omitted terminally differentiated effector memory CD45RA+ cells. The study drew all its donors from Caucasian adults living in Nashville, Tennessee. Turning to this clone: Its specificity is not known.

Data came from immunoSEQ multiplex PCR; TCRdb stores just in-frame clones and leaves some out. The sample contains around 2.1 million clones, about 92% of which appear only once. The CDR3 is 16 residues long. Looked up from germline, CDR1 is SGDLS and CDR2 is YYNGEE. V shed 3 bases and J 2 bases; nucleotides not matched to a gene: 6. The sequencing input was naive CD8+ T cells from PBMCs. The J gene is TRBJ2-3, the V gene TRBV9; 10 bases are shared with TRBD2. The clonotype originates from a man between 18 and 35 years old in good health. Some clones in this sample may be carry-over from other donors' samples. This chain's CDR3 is CASSAYTSGATDTQYF. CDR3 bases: TGTGCCAGCAGCGCCTATACTAGCGGGGCCACAGATACGCAGTATTTT.